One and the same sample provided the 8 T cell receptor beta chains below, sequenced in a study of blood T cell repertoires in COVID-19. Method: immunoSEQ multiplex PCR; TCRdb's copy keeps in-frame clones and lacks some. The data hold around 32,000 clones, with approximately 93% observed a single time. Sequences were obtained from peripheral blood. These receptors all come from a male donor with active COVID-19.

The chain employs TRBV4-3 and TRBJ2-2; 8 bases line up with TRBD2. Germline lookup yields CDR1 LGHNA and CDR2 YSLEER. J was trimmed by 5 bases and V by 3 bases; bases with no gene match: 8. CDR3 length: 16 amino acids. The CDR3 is CASSQPPGLVTGELFF. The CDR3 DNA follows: TGCGCCAGCAGCCAGCCGCCGGGACTAGTAACCGGGGAGCTGTTTTTT.

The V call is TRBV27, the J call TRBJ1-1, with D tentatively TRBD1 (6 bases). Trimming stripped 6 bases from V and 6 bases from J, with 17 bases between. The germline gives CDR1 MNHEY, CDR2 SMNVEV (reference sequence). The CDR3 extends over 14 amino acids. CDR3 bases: TGTGCCAGCAGCCCGGGGGGGCAATTAGCTGAAGCTTTCTTT. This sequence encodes CASSPGGQLAEAFF.

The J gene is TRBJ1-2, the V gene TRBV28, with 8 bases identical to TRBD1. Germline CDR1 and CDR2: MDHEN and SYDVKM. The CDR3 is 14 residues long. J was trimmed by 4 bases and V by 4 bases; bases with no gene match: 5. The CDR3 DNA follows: TGTGCCAGCAGTTCAGGGGGCGACTCCTATGGCTACACCTTC. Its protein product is CASSSGGDSYGYTF.

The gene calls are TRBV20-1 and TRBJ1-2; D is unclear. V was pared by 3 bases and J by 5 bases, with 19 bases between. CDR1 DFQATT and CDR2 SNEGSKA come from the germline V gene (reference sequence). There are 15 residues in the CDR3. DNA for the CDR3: TGCAGTGCTAGTGGCAGGTTAGGTGACACATATGGCTACACCTTC. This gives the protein CSASGRLGDTYGYTF.

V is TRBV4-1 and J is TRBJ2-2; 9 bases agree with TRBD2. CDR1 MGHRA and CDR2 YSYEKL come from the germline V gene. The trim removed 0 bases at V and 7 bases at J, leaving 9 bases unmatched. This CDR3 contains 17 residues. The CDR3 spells CASSQDGGGGAIGELFF. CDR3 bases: TGCGCCAGCAGCCAAGATGGTGGCGGGGGGGCCATCGGGGAGCTGTTTTTT.

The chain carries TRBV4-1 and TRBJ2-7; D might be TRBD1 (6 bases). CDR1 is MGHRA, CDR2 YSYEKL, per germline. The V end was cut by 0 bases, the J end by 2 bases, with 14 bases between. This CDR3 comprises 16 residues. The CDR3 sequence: CASSQDTTGIPYEQYF. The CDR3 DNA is TGCGCCAGCAGCCAAGACACCACAGGGATCCCCTACGAGCAGTACTTC.

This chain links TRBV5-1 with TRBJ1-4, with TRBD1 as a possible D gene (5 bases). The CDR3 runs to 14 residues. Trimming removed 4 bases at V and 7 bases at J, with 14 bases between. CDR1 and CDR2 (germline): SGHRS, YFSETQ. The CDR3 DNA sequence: TGCGCCAGCAGCGTGTCAGGGCCCGGTGAAAAACTGTTTTTT. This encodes CASSVSGPGEKLFF.

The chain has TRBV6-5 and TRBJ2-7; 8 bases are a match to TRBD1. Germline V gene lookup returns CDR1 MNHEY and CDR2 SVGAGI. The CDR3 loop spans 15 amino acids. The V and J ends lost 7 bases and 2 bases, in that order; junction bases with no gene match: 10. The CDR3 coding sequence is TGTGCCAGCACCACAACTCCGGGACAGGCCTACGAGCAGTACTTC. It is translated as CASTTTPGQAYEQYF.